This entry features one T cell receptor (beta chain) sequence. The entry originates in a study of response to subunit inactivated influenza vaccine. In germline, CDR1 is SQVTM, CDR2 ANQGSEA. The CDR3 consists of 12 residues. With 4 bases removed from V and 7 bases from J, the gap between germline ends came to 11 bases. TCRdb re-analysed the RT-PCR reads in MiXCR, keeping a single row per CDR3 protein. The sample carries roughly 790,000 distinct CDR3 sequences, 21% recorded once. This TCR derives from a man aged 45 to 65 who received an inactivated influenza vaccine. The sample was PBMCs from blood, taken roughly 5 days after vaccination. The chain carries TRBV29-1 and TRBJ2-1; no firm D call. The CDR3 sequence is CSVANAGNEQFF. The CDR3 region has the DNA TGCAGCGTTGCTAACGCCGGGAATGAGCAGTTCTTC.